This T cell receptor beta chain originates from a study of T-cell reconstitution after alpha-beta-depleted transplantation in children. General observations from the study: Reportedly, only several hundred clones from non-depleted graft cells drove alpha-beta T-cell counts at about two months. T-cell numbers and diversity, one year after transplant, stemmed largely from T cells that were newly produced. Day-60 TCRbeta diversity that was high in some patients was derived from surviving recipient T cells and thymic progenitors.

The length of the CDR3 is 12 residues. V was trimmed by 4 bases and J by 3 bases, leaving 7 bases between them. The germline V gene encodes CDR1 LGHDT and CDR2 YNNKEL (reference sequence). The TCRbeta library incorporated unique molecular identifiers. TCRdb re-derived calls from the PCR reads in MiXCR, one entry per CDR3 protein. The sample shows over 450,000 distinct CDR3 sequences, roughly a tenth of them seen only once. This clonotype has ten or more counts. Its antigen is not identified. The sequence was collected from a child younger than 10 with inherited bone marrow failure, due to receive a stem cell transplant. Sample: PBMCs, taken before TCRalphabeta/CD19-depleted stem cell transplant. The gene calls are TRBV3-1 and TRBJ2-7, with D tentatively TRBD1 (5 bases). This CDR3 is CASSRGHYEQYF. For the CDR3, the DNA is TGTGCCAGCAGCCGTGGACACTACGAGCAGTACTTC.